Listed below are T cell receptor beta chains from one sample, sequenced in a study of blood T cell repertoires in COVID-19. Profiled with immunoSEQ multiplex PCR; TCRdb holds only in-frame clones, not every one. The sample has 160,000 or so clones; roughly 81% are singletons. Sequencing used peripheral blood. The receptors originated from a woman between 50 and 59 years old with COVID-19, enrolled during active disease. CDR3s include the opening cysteine and the closing phenylalanine or tryptophan. D genes are given only for firm matches. The size entry is marked missing in some rows and otherwise reads once, few, many or a size class.

TGTGCCATCAGCCTGGACAGGAACACCGGGGAGCTGTTTTTT CAISLDRNTGELFF TRBV10-3 - - TRBJ2-2
TGTGCCCACGCGGGCATCGGCTACGAGCAGTACTTC CAHAGIGYEQYF TRBV6-5 - - TRBJ2-7
TGTGCCAGCAGTTACGCCGACTATCGGGAGACCCAGTACTTC CASSYADYRETQYF TRBV6-5 - - TRBJ2-5
TGCGCCAGCAGCCAAGCCACGAGCTCCTACAATGAGCAGTTCTTC CASSQATSSYNEQFF TRBV4-3 - - TRBJ2-1
TGTGCCAGCACTGACAGGTATGGTGAGCAGTACTTC CASTDRYGEQYF TRBV12-3/TRBV12-4 - - TRBJ2-7
TGTGCCAGCAGTGGGGACAGCTTGAGCTCCTATAATTCACCCCTCCACTTT CASSGDSLSSYNSPLHF TRBV6-1 - TRBD1 TRBJ1-6
TGTGCCAGCAGTTACCGAAACGGGGAGGCAGATACGCAGTATTTT CASSYRNGEADTQYF TRBV6-5 - - TRBJ2-3
TGTGCCAGCAGGAGTGGGAGGAGGACTGAAGCTTTCTTT CASRSGRRTEAFF TRBV7-2 - - TRBJ1-1
TGTGCCAGCAGCTTGGGACAGGGTATCCCAAGTCAGCCCCAGCATTTT CASSLGQGIPSQPQHF TRBV5-5 few TRBD1 TRBJ1-5
TGTGCCAGCCGAAGCGGGGGGGGCTACGAGCAGTACTTC CASRSGGGYEQYF TRBV28 - TRBD2 TRBJ2-7
TGTGCCAGCAGAATACTAATGGACAGGCCCTATGGCTACACCTTC CASRILMDRPYGYTF TRBV6-6 - TRBD1 TRBJ1-2
TGTGCCAGCAGCCCGGAATTGAAGGGGATGATCGCTTTCTTT CASSPELKGMIAFF TRBV7-8 once - TRBJ1-1
TGTGCCAGTAGTTGGCGGGCAGCACACTACGAGCAGTACTTC CASSWRAAHYEQYF TRBV19 - - TRBJ2-7
TGCAGCGTAACGGGACAGGGGGTAGGTGGCTACACCTTC CSVTGQGVGGYTF TRBV29-1 - TRBD1 TRBJ1-2
TGTGCCAGCAGTTTAGCGGGAGATCAGCCCCAGCATTTT CASSLAGDQPQHF TRBV28 - - TRBJ1-5
TGTGCCAGCGGAGCCCAGTATGGCTACACCTTC CASGAQYGYTF TRBV28 - - TRBJ1-2
TGTGCCAGCAGCACCGAGGACAGTATTCTAAGCTCCTACAATGAGCAGTTCTTC CASSTEDSILSSYNEQFF TRBV11-3 - - TRBJ2-1
TGCGCCAGCAGTTACAGCGGGGATAGCTACGAGCAGTACTTC CASSYSGDSYEQYF TRBV4-3 - TRBD2 TRBJ2-7
TGTGCCAGCAGCCGGACAGGGGGCACAGATACGCAGTATTTT CASSRTGGTDTQYF TRBV6-6 - TRBD1 TRBJ2-3
TGTGCCAGCAGCCTCGACAGGGGTCGAGGAGCTTTCTTT CASSLDRGRGAFF TRBV3-1/TRBV3-2 once TRBD1 TRBJ1-1
TGTGCCAGCAGCCCCACTAGCGGGGGTCACAATGAGCAGTTCTTC CASSPTSGGHNEQFF TRBV9 - TRBD2 TRBJ2-1
TGTGCCTGGAGTTTGGCAGTTGATGAAAAACTGTTTTTT CAWSLAVDEKLFF TRBV30 - - TRBJ1-4
TGTGCCAGCAGGGGAGCCGGGACAATGGGCTACACCTTC CASRGAGTMGYTF TRBV25-1 - - TRBJ1-2
TGCGCCAGCAGCTTGGTGGGGGGAAGCAATGAGCAGTTCTTC CASSLVGGSNEQFF TRBV5-1 - - TRBJ2-1
TGTGCCAGCAGCTTAGATCTAGGCGGGGGGTCCTACGAGCAGTACTTC CASSLDLGGGSYEQYF TRBV11-3 few TRBD2 TRBJ2-7
TGCGCCAGCAGCCCGGGGACAATAGGGCAGCCCCAGCATTTT CASSPGTIGQPQHF TRBV5-1 once - TRBJ1-5
TGTGCCAGCAGCCCGCTACAGGGGGCTTTCTACGAGCAGTACTTC CASSPLQGAFYEQYF TRBV7-6 once TRBD1 TRBJ2-7
TGTGCCAGCAGTTTTTCCGGGGGGTCCTACGAGCAGTACTTC CASSFSGGSYEQYF TRBV27 few TRBD2 TRBJ2-7
TGTGCCAGCAGCGTGCCGGGACAGGAGTACAATGAGCAGTTCTTC CASSVPGQEYNEQFF TRBV5-4 few TRBD1 TRBJ2-1
TGTGCCAGTACCAGACGGACAGTGGGGAACACTGAAGCTTTCTTT CASTRRTVGNTEAFF TRBV19 - - TRBJ1-1
TGCAGCGTTGGACACCTCACCTACGAGCAGTACTTC CSVGHLTYEQYF TRBV29-1 - - TRBJ2-7
TGTGCCAGCTCACCACCGTCAGTCCAAGAGACCCAGTACTTC CASSPPSVQETQYF TRBV18 - - TRBJ2-5
TGTGCCAGCAACGTCAGAGGGGGCGAGAGCGAGCAGTACTTC CASNVRGGESEQYF TRBV3-1/TRBV3-2 - TRBD1 TRBJ2-7